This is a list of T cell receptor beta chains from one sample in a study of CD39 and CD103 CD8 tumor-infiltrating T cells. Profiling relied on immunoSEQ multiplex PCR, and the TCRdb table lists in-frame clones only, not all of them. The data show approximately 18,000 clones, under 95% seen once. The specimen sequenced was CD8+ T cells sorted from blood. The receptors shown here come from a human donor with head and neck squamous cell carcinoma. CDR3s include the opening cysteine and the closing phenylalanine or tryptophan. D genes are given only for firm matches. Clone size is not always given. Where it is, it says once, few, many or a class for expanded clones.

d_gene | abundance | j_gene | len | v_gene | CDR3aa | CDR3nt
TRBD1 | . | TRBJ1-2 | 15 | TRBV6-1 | CASSSQGGEVDGYTF | TGTGCCAGCAGTTCACAGGGGGGAGAAGTAGATGGCTACACCTTC
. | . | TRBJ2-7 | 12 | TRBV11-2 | CASSPNSYEQYF | TGTGCCAGCAGCCCCAATTCCTACGAGCAGTACTTC
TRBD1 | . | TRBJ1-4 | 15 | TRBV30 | CAWSLPGQTNEKLFF | TGTGCCTGGAGCCTACCGGGACAGACTAATGAAAAACTGTTTTTT
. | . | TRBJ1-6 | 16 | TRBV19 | CASNPTGFEHPSPLHF | TGTGCCAGTAATCCAACAGGGTTTGAGCATCCTTCACCCCTCCACTTT
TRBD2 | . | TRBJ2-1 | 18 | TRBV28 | CASSLSPLAGGSYNEQFF | TGTGCCAGCAGTTTAAGTCCCCTAGCGGGGGGGAGTTACAATGAGCAGTTCTTC
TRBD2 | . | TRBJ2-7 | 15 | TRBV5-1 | CASSWELAASYEQYF | TGCGCCAGCAGCTGGGAACTAGCGGCCTCCTACGAGCAGTACTTC
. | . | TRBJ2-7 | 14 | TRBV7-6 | CASSLEGRGAEQYF | TGTGCCAGCAGCTTAGAGGGGAGGGGGGCCGAGCAGTACTTC
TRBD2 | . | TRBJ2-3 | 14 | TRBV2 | CASSSVAGVDTQYF | TGTGCCAGCTCTTCTGTAGCGGGGGTCGATACGCAGTATTTT
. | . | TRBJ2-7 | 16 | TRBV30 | CAWSINQVGPIYEQYF | TGTGCCTGGAGCATCAACCAAGTGGGACCGATCTACGAGCAGTACTTC
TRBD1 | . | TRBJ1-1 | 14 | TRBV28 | CASRLGQGHTEAFF | TGTGCCAGCAGATTAGGACAGGGTCATACTGAAGCTTTCTTT
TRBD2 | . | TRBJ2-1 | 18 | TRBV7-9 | CASSPWTSGGLAYNEQFF | TGTGCCAGCAGCCCATGGACTAGCGGGGGGCTCGCATACAATGAGCAGTTCTTC
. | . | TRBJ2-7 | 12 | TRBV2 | CASRDIFYEQYF | TGTGCCAGCAGGGACATCTTCTACGAGCAGTACTTC
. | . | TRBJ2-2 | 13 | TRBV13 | CASSPGPPGELFF | TGTGCCAGCAGCCCAGGGCCGCCCGGGGAGCTGTTTTTT
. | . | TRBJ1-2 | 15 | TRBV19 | CASSIDIEDNYGYTF | TGTGCCAGTAGTATAGATATTGAGGATAACTATGGCTACACCTTC
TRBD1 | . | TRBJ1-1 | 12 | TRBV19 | CASSQGASEAFF | TGTGCCAGTAGTCAGGGGGCCTCTGAAGCTTTCTTT
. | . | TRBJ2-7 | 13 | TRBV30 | CAWSLAQTYEQYF | TGTGCCTGGAGTTTAGCCCAGACCTACGAGCAGTACTTC
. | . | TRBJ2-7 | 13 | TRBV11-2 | CASSLVTPYEQYF | TGTGCCAGCAGCTTAGTCACACCTTACGAGCAGTACTTC
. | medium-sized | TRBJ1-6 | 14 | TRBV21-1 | CASTAGFYNSPLHF | TGTGCCAGCACCGCGGGGTTTTATAATTCACCCCTCCACTTT
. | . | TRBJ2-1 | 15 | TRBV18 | CASSPAGSSYNEQFF | TGTGCCAGCTCACCTGCGGGGAGCTCCTACAATGAGCAGTTCTTC
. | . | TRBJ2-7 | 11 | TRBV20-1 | CSARANYEQYF | TGCAGTGCTAGAGCCAACTACGAGCAGTACTTC
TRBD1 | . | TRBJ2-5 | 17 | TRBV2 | CASSYESSNRGEETQYF | TGTGCCAGCAGCTACGAGTCTTCAAACAGGGGAGAGGAGACCCAGTACTTC
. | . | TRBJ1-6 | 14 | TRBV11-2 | CASSLDWGNSPLHF | TGTGCCAGCAGCTTAGATTGGGGGAATTCACCCCTCCACTTT
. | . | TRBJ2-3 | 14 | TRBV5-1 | CASSSYAPTDTQYF | TGCGCCAGCAGCTCCTATGCCCCCACAGATACGCAGTATTTT
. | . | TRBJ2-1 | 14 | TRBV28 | CATGRGSAGNEQFF | TGTGCCACCGGCCGGGGTTCTGCTGGCAATGAGCAGTTCTTC
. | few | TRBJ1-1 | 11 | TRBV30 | CAWSDQGRAFF | TGTGCCTGGAGTGACCAGGGGAGGGCTTTCTTT
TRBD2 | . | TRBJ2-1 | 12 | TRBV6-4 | CASRGLVGEQFF | TGTGCCAGCAGGGGACTAGTCGGTGAGCAGTTCTTC
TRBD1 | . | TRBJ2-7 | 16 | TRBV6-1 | CASSGGGTGVSYEQYF | TGTGCCAGCAGTGGAGGTGGGACAGGGGTTTCCTACGAGCAGTACTTC
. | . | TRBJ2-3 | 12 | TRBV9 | CASSFSTDTQYF | TGTGCCAGCAGCTTTAGCACAGATACGCAGTATTTT
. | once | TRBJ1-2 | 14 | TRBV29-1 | CSASGGAVGYGYTF | TGCAGCGCCTCGGGGGGGGCGGTCGGCTATGGCTACACCTTC
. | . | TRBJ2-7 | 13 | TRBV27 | CASSLAGAYEQYF | TGTGCCAGCAGTTTAGCCGGGGCCTACGAGCAGTACTTC
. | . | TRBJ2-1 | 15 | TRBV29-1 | CSVVGGKSSYNEQFF | TGCAGCGTTGTTGGGGGGAAAAGCTCCTACAATGAGCAGTTCTTC